This T cell receptor beta chain derives from a study of blood T cell repertoires in COVID-19. CDR1 DFQATT and CDR2 SNEGSKA come from the germline V gene (reference sequence). V lost 3 bases to trimming and J lost 2 bases; unmatched junction nucleotides: 7. The CDR3 has 15 residues. Using immunoSEQ multiplex PCR, the repertoire was profiled, and TCRdb retains in-frame clones only, with some absent. The sample contains nearly 300,000 clones, approximately 90% of which appear only once. This TCR was sampled from a young woman who had recovered from COVID-19. Sequenced input: peripheral blood. The J gene is TRBJ1-5, the V gene TRBV20-1, with TRBD1 identical over 7 bases. CDR3 nucleotides: TGCAGTGCTAGTGAGGGGGCTGGAGGCAATCAGCCCCAGCATTTT. Protein product: CSASEGAGGNQPQHF.